This T cell receptor beta chain is from a study of graft-versus-host responses after intestinal transplantation. About the study: Transplantation in recipients was multivisceral, liver-intestinal, or isolated intestinal. For about three years after anti-thymocyte globulin induction, all recipients took tacrolimus and steroids.

Libraries were prepared by immunoSEQ multiplex PCR; TCRdb keeps only in-frame clonotypes and omits some of them. The sample has about 98,000 clones; roughly 86% are singletons. CDR3 size: 16 residues. Looked up from germline, CDR1 is SGHRS and CDR2 is YFSETQ. The V gene end was trimmed by 4 bases and the J gene end by 4 bases; junction bases not matched to a gene: 11. General study findings and limits: GvH clones detected in recipient marrow included some appearing first in ileum or blood. Maximum circulating GvH clone levels tracked with early post-transplant HvG decreases.

This clone was seen only once. Its cognate antigen is unknown. The sequence was obtained from a human patient who received an intestinal transplant, so some T cells may come from the graft donor. J is TRBJ1-3 and V is TRBV5-1; TRBD1 matches 7 bases. The sample in question was PBMCs, obtained 255 days after intestinal transplant. CDR3 in amino acids: CASSPLLQGDGNTIYF. The CDR3 region has the DNA TGCGCCAGCAGCCCACTTTTGCAGGGGGACGGAAACACCATATATTTT.